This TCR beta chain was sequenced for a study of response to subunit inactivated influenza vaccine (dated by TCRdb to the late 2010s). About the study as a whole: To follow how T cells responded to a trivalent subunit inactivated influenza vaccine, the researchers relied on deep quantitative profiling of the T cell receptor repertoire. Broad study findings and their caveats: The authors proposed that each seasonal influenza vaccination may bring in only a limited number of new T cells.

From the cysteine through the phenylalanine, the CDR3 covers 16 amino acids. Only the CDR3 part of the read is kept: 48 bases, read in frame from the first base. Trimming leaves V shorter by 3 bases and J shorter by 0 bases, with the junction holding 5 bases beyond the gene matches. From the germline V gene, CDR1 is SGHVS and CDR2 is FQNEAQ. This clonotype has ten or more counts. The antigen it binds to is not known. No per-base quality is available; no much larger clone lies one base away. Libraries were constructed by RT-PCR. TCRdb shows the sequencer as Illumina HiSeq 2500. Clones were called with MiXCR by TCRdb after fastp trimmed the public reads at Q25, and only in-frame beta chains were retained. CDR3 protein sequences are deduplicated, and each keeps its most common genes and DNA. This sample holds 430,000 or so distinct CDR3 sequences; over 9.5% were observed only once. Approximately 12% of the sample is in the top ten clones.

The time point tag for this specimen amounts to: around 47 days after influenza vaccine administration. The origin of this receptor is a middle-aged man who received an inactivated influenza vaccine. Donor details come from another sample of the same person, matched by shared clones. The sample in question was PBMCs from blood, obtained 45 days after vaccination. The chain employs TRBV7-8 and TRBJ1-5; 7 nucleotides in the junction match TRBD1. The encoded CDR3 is CASSFSRGGSNQPQHF. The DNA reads TGTGCCAGCAGCTTCTCCAGGGGGGGTAGCAATCAGCCCCAGCATTTT.